This TCR beta chain originates from a study of blood T cell repertoires in COVID-19. Libraries were prepared by immunoSEQ multiplex PCR; TCRdb keeps only in-frame clonotypes and omits some of them. The sample records more than 25,000 clones, about 65% being singletons. The V and J ends lost 5 bases and 7 bases, in that order; junction bases with no gene match: 7. Germline CDR1 reads SGHAT; CDR2 reads FQNNGV. This CDR3 contains 13 residues. The table lists this clone with a few counts. The TCR originated in a human donor in a cohort sampled during active COVID-19. The chain has TRBV11-2 and TRBJ1-2, with 7 bases identical to TRBD1. Input material: peripheral blood. DNA of the CDR3: TGTGCCAGCAGCACCCGGACAGGCGGTGGCTACACCTTC. It codes for CASSTRTGGGYTF.